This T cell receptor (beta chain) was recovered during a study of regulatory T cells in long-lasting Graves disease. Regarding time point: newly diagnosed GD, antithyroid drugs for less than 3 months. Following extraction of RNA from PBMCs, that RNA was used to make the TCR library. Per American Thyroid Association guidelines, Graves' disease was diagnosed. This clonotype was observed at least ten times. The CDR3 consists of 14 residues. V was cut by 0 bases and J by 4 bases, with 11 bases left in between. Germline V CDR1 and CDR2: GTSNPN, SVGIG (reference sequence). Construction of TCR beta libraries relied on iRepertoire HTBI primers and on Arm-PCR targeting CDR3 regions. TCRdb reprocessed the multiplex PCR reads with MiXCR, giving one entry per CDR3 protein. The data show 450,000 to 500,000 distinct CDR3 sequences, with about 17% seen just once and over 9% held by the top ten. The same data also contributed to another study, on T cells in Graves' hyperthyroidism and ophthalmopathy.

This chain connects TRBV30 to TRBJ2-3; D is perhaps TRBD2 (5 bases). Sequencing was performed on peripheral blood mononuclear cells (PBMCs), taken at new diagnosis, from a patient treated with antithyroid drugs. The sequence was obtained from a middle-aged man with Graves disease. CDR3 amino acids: CAWSVGSDPDTQYF. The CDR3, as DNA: TGTGCCTGGAGTGTAGGGAGTGACCCAGATACGCAGTATTTT.